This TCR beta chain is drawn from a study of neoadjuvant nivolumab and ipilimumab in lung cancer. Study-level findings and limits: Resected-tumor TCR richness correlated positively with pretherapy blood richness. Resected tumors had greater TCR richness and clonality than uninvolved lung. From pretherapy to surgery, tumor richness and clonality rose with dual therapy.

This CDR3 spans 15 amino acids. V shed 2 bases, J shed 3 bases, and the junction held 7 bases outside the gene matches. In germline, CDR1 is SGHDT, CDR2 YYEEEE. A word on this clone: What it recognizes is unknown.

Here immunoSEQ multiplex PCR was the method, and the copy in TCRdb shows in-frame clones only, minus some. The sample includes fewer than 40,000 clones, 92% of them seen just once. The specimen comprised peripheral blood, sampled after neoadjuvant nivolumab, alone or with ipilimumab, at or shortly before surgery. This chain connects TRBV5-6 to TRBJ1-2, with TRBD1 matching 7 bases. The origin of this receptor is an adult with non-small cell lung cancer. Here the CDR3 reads CASSFFRDRHYGYTF. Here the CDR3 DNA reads TGTGCCAGCAGCTTTTTCCGGGACAGACACTATGGCTACACCTTC.